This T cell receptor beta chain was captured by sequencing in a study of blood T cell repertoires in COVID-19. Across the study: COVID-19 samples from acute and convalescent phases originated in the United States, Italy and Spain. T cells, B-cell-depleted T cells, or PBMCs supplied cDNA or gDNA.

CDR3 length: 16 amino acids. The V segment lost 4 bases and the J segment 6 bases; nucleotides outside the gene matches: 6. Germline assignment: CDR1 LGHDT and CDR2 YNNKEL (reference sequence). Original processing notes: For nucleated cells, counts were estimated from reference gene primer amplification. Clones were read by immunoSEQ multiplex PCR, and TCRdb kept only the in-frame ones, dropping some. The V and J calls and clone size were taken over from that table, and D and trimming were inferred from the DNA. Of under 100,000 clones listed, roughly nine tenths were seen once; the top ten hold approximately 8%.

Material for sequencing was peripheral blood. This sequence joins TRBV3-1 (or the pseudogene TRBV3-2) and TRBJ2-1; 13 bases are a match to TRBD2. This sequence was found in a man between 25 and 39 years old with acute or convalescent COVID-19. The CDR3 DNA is TGTGCCAGCAGCCTGGGGACTAGCGGGACCACCAATGAGCAGTTCTTC. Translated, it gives CASSLGTSGTTNEQFF.